Listed below are T cell receptor beta chains from one sample, sequenced in a study of early T cells in non-severe SARS-CoV-2 infection. TCRdb itself ran the 5' RACE reads through MiXCR, one entry per CDR3 protein. Seen here are just over 80,000 distinct CDR3 sequences, approximately 14% observed once, and the top ten hold over 1.2%. The sample comprised whole blood. These receptors originate from an adult who was a healthcare worker with PCR-confirmed SARS-CoV-2 infection or an uninfected control (not recorded which). CDR3s include the opening cysteine and the closing phenylalanine or tryptophan. D genes are given only for firm matches. Size tells how often a clone was seen (once, few, many) or the class of an expanded clone, and some rows leave it out.

D	V	J	size	CDR3	DNA
NA	TRBV18	TRBJ2-7	many	CASSPTTPYEQYF	TGTGCCAGCTCACCGACGACCCCCTACGAGCAGTACTTC
NA	TRBV20-1	TRBJ2-3	many	CSARSAQEFGLTDTQYF	TGCAGTGCAAGATCCGCACAGGAATTTGGGTTGACAGATACGCAGTATTTT
NA	TRBV20-1	TRBJ2-2	many	CSARTGTGELFF	TGCAGTGCAAGAACAGGGACCGGGGAGCTGTTTTTT
TRBD1	TRBV28	TRBJ2-3	NA	CASSSPRQGARDTQYF	TGTGCCAGCAGTTCGCCCCGACAGGGGGCGCGCGATACGCAGTATTTT
NA	TRBV11-2	TRBJ2-3	NA	CASSAPQGLNADTQYF	TGTGCCAGCAGCGCCCCACAGGGACTTAACGCAGATACGCAGTATTTT
NA	TRBV4-1	TRBJ1-1	many	CASSQRPGPAFF	TGCGCCAGCAGCCAACGACCCGGCCCAGCTTTCTTT
NA	TRBV9	TRBJ2-7	NA	CASSVDQVSSYEQYF	TGTGCCAGCAGCGTAGATCAGGTCAGCTCCTACGAGCAGTACTTC
TRBD2	TRBV7-6	TRBJ2-1	many	CASSLRASGGVHEQFF	TGTGCCAGCAGCTTAAGGGCAAGCGGGGGGGTCCATGAGCAGTTCTTC
NA	TRBV6-4	TRBJ1-1	many	CASNFPPFF	TGTGCCAGCAACTTTCCCCCGTTCTTT
TRBD1	TRBV24-1	TRBJ2-1	few	CATSDPQGENYNEQFF	TGTGCCACCAGTGATCCACAGGGGGAAAACTACAATGAGCAGTTCTTC
TRBD1	TRBV12-5	TRBJ1-2	NA	CASGLSGQVYGYTF	TGTGCTAGTGGTTTATCTGGACAGGTCTATGGCTACACCTTC
TRBD2	TRBV13	TRBJ2-5	many	CASSPERGGGETQYF	TGTGCCAGCAGCCCAGAGCGGGGGGGCGGAGAGACCCAGTACTTC
NA	TRBV19	TRBJ1-4	many	CASRLSGQSFEKLFF	TGTGCCAGTAGGCTTTCGGGGCAGTCTTTTGAAAAACTGTTTTTT
NA	TRBV6-6	TRBJ2-3	few	CASRYRVEAGGLDTQYF	TGTGCCAGCAGATACAGAGTCGAGGCAGGTGGATTGGATACGCAGTATTTT
TRBD1	TRBV7-3	TRBJ2-2	few	CASSQGAGGELFF	TGTGCCAGCAGCCAGGGGGCAGGCGGGGAGCTGTTTTTT
TRBD1	TRBV7-9	TRBJ1-1	many	CASSLGTGFLFEAFF	TGTGCCAGCAGCTTGGGGACAGGGTTCCTATTTGAAGCTTTCTTT
TRBD1	TRBV2	TRBJ2-2	NA	CASRPGQGSGELFF	TGTGCCAGCAGACCGGGACAGGGATCCGGGGAGCTGTTTTTT
NA	TRBV6-1	TRBJ1-2	many	CASRNDANYGYTF	TGTGCCAGCCGGAATGACGCTAACTATGGCTACACCTTC
NA	TRBV30	TRBJ1-1	NA	CAWSAGAEAFF	TGTGCCTGGAGCGCGGGGGCTGAAGCTTTCTTT
NA	TRBV9	TRBJ2-3	few	CASSVGGGGADTQYF	TGTGCCAGCAGCGTTGGGGGCGGGGGCGCAGATACGCAGTATTTT
NA	TRBV27	TRBJ1-5	few	CASSWGGLNQPQHF	TGTGCCAGCAGTTGGGGAGGGCTCAATCAGCCCCAGCATTTT
NA	TRBV6-6	TRBJ1-1	many	CASRLRQDTEAFF	TGTGCCAGCAGGCTACGACAGGATACTGAAGCTTTCTTT
NA	TRBV3-1	TRBJ1-2	NA	CASSQDSGDYGYTF	TGTGCCAGCAGCCAAGACTCAGGAGATTATGGCTACACCTTC
NA	TRBV27	TRBJ2-4	many	CASSLQGNVKNIQYF	TGTGCCAGCAGTTTGCAAGGGAACGTCAAAAACATTCAGTACTTC
NA	TRBV6-4	TRBJ2-2	many	CASSDGTNTGELFF	TGTGCCAGCAGTGACGGGACAAACACCGGGGAGCTGTTTTTT
TRBD2	TRBV5-1	TRBJ2-1	NA	CASEGLAGANNEQFF	TGCGCCAGCGAAGGACTAGCGGGGGCGAACAATGAGCAGTTCTTC
TRBD2	TRBV20-1	TRBJ2-1	few	CSASEVAGYNEQFF	TGCAGTGCTAGTGAGGTAGCGGGGTACAATGAGCAGTTCTTC
NA	TRBV7-9	TRBJ2-5	few	CASRKEGGRETQYF	TGTGCCAGCAGGAAGGAAGGGGGACGGGAGACCCAGTACTTC
NA	TRBV27	TRBJ1-1	few	CASSLPGRRAFF	TGTGCCAGCAGTTTACCGGGACGACGAGCTTTCTTT
NA	TRBV2	TRBJ2-7	many	CASGKSLKSSYEQYF	TGTGCCAGCGGAAAATCATTAAAGAGCTCCTACGAGCAGTACTTC
NA	TRBV9	TRBJ1-5	few	CANTQTAGYQPQHF	TGTGCCAATACGCAGACGGCCGGCTATCAGCCCCAGCATTTT
NA	TRBV6-4	TRBJ2-1	NA	CASSALFSGALSYNEQFF	TGTGCCAGCAGTGCCCTTTTTTCAGGGGCTCTCTCCTACAATGAGCAGTTCTTC
NA	TRBV20-1	TRBJ2-7	many	CSAREDAVYEQYF	TGCAGTGCTAGAGAGGACGCGGTCTACGAGCAGTACTTC
TRBD1	TRBV7-6	TRBJ2-7	NA	CASSSGTGDEQYF	TGTGCCAGCAGTTCCGGGACAGGGGACGAGCAGTACTTC
NA	TRBV9	TRBJ2-5	NA	CASSPLPFETQYF	TGTGCCAGCAGCCCCCTCCCCTTCGAGACCCAGTACTTC
NA	TRBV20-1	TRBJ2-7	many	CSARVGYEQYF	TGCAGTGCTAGAGTTGGCTACGAGCAGTACTTC
NA	TRBV20-1	TRBJ1-1	many	CSARSAQPTEAFF	TGCAGTGCTAGATCTGCCCAGCCCACTGAAGCTTTCTTT
NA	TRBV10-3	TRBJ1-3	many	CAIKGSSGNTIYF	TGTGCCATCAAGGGAAGCTCTGGAAACACCATATATTTT
TRBD1	TRBV6-6	TRBJ1-1	many	CASSYSKGTGTTEAFF	TGTGCCAGCAGTTACTCGAAGGGGACAGGGACCACTGAAGCTTTCTTT
NA	TRBV15	TRBJ2-5	NA	CAAFRETQYF	TGTGCCGCCTTTAGGGAGACCCAGTACTTC
NA	TRBV12-5	TRBJ1-5	many	CASGLVLQGGKPDQPQHF	TGTGCTAGTGGTTTGGTACTCCAAGGAGGGAAACCGGATCAGCCCCAGCATTTT
NA	TRBV7-9	TRBJ2-2	NA	CAPTGLRTGELFF	TGTGCCCCAACGGGATTACGGACCGGGGAGCTGTTTTTT
NA	TRBV27	TRBJ2-7	many	CASSLSRTYEQYF	TGTGCCAGCAGTTTATCCCGGACCTACGAGCAGTACTTC
NA	TRBV3-1	TRBJ1-4	many	CASSQERGARGEKLFF	TGTGCCAGCAGCCAAGAAAGGGGGGCTCGAGGTGAAAAACTGTTTTTT
TRBD1	TRBV2	TRBJ2-7	few	CASSEQGRVYEQYF	TGTGCCAGCAGCGAACAGGGGCGCGTCTACGAGCAGTACTTC
TRBD2	TRBV18	TRBJ2-5	many	CASSPSSGETQYF	TGTGCCAGCTCACCGTCTAGCGGAGAGACCCAGTACTTC
TRBD2	TRBV5-1	TRBJ2-7	NA	CASSWGTSGANSYEQYF	TGCGCCAGCAGCTGGGGGACTAGCGGGGCTAACTCCTACGAGCAGTACTTC
NA	TRBV19	TRBJ2-3	many	CASTPTDRNTDTQYF	TGTGCCAGTACCCCAACCGACAGGAACACAGATACGCAGTATTTT
TRBD1	TRBV18	TRBJ2-7	NA	CASSPTGGTYEQYF	TGTGCCAGCTCCCCTACAGGGGGGACCTACGAGCAGTACTTC
NA	TRBV28	TRBJ2-3	few	CASSSSGLISDTQYF	TGTGCCAGCAGTTCCTCAGGGTTAATATCGGATACGCAGTATTTT
NA	TRBV7-9	TRBJ1-1	NA	CASSLEQNTEAFF	TGTGCCAGCAGCTTAGAGCAAAACACTGAAGCTTTCTTT